This is a list of T cell receptor beta chains from one sample in a study of T cells after yellow fever vaccination. TCRdb used MiXCR to reprocess the 5' RACE reads, holding one entry per CDR3 protein. The sample includes about 350,000 distinct CDR3 sequences, about 9.9% seen only once; the top ten take more than 15%. The source was PBMCs, collected on the day of the first yellow fever vaccination. The source is a man aged 18 to 30 who received the YFV17D yellow fever vaccine. Both conserved end residues are part of each CDR3. D genes are given only for firm matches. Not every row has a clone size; where given, it reads once, few, many or a size class.

D gene	clone size	V gene	J gene	CDR3 protein	CDR3 DNA
-	many	TRBV11-2	TRBJ2-3	CASSPVDTQYF	TGTGCCAGCAGCCCCGTGGATACGCAGTATTTT
-	few	TRBV7-2	TRBJ2-3	CASSLVQGNTDTQYF	TGTGCCAGCAGCTTAGTCCAGGGTAATACAGATACGCAGTATTTT
-	few	TRBV5-1	TRBJ2-1	CASSETHNEQFF	TGCGCCAGCAGCGAAACACACAATGAGCAGTTCTTC
-	few	TRBV7-2	TRBJ1-2	CASSLRGAGANYGYTF	TGTGCCAGCAGCTTACGGGGGGCGGGAGCTAACTATGGCTACACCTTC
-	many	TRBV7-2	TRBJ2-5	CASSRNYRGGGPYF	TGTGCCAGCAGCCGAAATTACAGGGGAGGAGGGCCGTACTTC
-	few	TRBV5-1	TRBJ1-4	CASSARPDSATNEKLFF	TGCGCCAGCAGCGCTCGACCGGACAGTGCAACTAATGAAAAACTGTTTTTT
-	few	TRBV7-2	TRBJ2-1	CASSLVEGRTYNEQFF	TGTGCCAGCAGCTTAGTTGAGGGGAGAACCTACAATGAGCAGTTCTTC
TRBD2	-	TRBV11-3	TRBJ2-2	CASSRGRGGTGELFF	TGTGCCAGCAGCCGAGGACGGGGGGGCACCGGGGAGCTGTTTTTT
-	-	TRBV20-1	TRBJ1-2	CSASVRAEGYTF	TGCAGTGCTAGCGTCAGGGCGGAGGGCTACACCTTC
-	-	TRBV5-1	TRBJ1-1	CASSLGGDRPNSEAFF	TGCGCCAGCAGCTTGGGGGGCGACAGACCCAACTCTGAAGCTTTCTTT
-	few	TRBV7-2	TRBJ2-1	CASSLDRLMDEQFF	TGTGCCAGCAGCTTAGATAGACTTATGGATGAGCAGTTCTTC
TRBD2	few	TRBV25-1	TRBJ2-3	CASSLLAGGRTDTQYF	TGTGCCAGCAGTCTTCTTGCGGGGGGGCGGACAGATACGCAGTATTTT
-	few	TRBV7-9	TRBJ2-3	CASSSPTRVEGDTQYF	TGTGCCAGCAGCTCCCCGACGAGGGTGGAAGGGGATACGCAGTATTTT
-	many	TRBV12-3/TRBV12-4	TRBJ2-1	CASSLEGSSSYNEQFF	TGTGCCAGCAGTTTAGAAGGGAGCAGCTCCTACAATGAGCAGTTCTTC
-	many	TRBV4-2	TRBJ2-7	CASRRDNTYEQYF	TGTGCCAGCAGGCGGGACAACACCTACGAGCAGTACTTC
-	-	TRBV20-1	TRBJ1-5	CSARDNEGWGNQPQHF	TGCAGTGCTAGAGATAACGAGGGTTGGGGCAATCAGCCCCAGCATTTT
-	-	TRBV19	TRBJ2-7	CASSISRVNYEQYF	TGTGCCAGTAGTATATCCCGGGTTAACTACGAGCAGTACTTC
-	few	TRBV6-5	TRBJ2-2	CASSYRVAGELFF	TGTGCCAGCAGTTACCGGGTGGCCGGGGAGCTGTTTTTT
TRBD1	-	TRBV18	TRBJ2-3	CASSLDRQGADTQYF	TGTGCCAGCTCACTCGACCGACAGGGAGCAGATACGCAGTATTTT
TRBD2	few	TRBV7-2	TRBJ2-7	CASSTGLAGVGEQYF	TGTGCCAGCAGCACCGGACTAGCGGGGGTAGGCGAGCAGTACTTC
-	few	TRBV11-2	TRBJ2-5	CASSFDIAARETQYF	TGTGCCAGCAGCTTCGACATAGCGGCACGAGAGACCCAGTACTTC
-	once	TRBV5-1	TRBJ1-3	CASSLRGRDSGNTIYF	TGCGCCAGCAGCTTACGGGGCCGCGACTCTGGAAACACCATATATTTT
-	-	TRBV9	TRBJ2-6	CASSVAAGLSGANVLTF	TGTGCCAGCAGCGTAGCGGCAGGTCTCTCTGGGGCCAACGTCCTGACTTTC
-	-	TRBV18	TRBJ2-5	CASSPQRETQYF	TGTGCCAGCTCACCCCAGCGAGAGACCCAGTACTTC
-	-	TRBV5-1	TRBJ2-2	CASSLEGSTGELFF	TGCGCCAGCAGCTTGGAGGGGAGCACCGGGGAGCTGTTTTTT
-	many	TRBV28	TRBJ1-5	CASSLLGILPRQPQHF	TGTGCCAGCAGTTTACTGGGGATACTACCGCGTCAGCCCCAGCATTTT
-	few	TRBV9	TRBJ2-5	CASSVLAKQETQYF	TGTGCCAGCAGCGTATTGGCGAAACAAGAGACCCAGTACTTC
-	-	TRBV7-9	TRBJ1-1	CASNPVIGGETFF	TGTGCCAGCAACCCAGTGATCGGGGGCGAGACTTTCTTT
TRBD1	-	TRBV20-1	TRBJ2-5	CSAGDRGQETQYF	TGCAGTGCTGGAGACAGGGGCCAAGAGACCCAGTACTTC
TRBD1	-	TRBV19	TRBJ1-5	CASTGVQGDLRNQPQHF	TGTGCCAGTACCGGAGTACAGGGGGACCTTAGGAATCAGCCCCAGCATTTT
-	few	TRBV4-1	TRBJ1-4	CASSQESAATNEKLFF	TGCGCCAGCAGCCAAGAATCGGCTGCAACTAATGAAAAACTGTTTTTT
TRBD2	-	TRBV13	TRBJ2-5	CASSLLLAGGGETQYF	TGTGCCAGCAGCCTACTCCTAGCGGGGGGAGGAGAGACCCAGTACTTC
-	-	TRBV7-2	TRBJ2-2	CASSRSRSGPGELFF	TGTGCCAGCAGCCGCTCTCGTAGCGGCCCCGGGGAGCTGTTTTTT
-	few	TRBV4-3	TRBJ2-5	CASSQGARPGQETQYF	TGCGCCAGCAGCCAAGGGGCCCGTCCCGGCCAAGAGACCCAGTACTTC
-	-	TRBV7-9	TRBJ2-1	CASNLEGHEQFF	TGTGCCAGCAATTTGGAGGGGCATGAGCAGTTCTTC
-	-	TRBV6-1	TRBJ1-6	CASSGGRVSPLHF	TGTGCCAGCAGTGGCGGCAGGGTTTCACCCCTCCACTTT
-	few	TRBV15	TRBJ2-5	CATNKDYGGMEETQYF	TGTGCCACCAACAAGGATTACGGGGGAATGGAGGAGACCCAGTACTTC